The next 24 T cell receptor beta chains were all read from a single sample in a study of cytomegalovirus exposure and HLA in healthy donors. This table comes from immunoSEQ multiplex PCR, and its TCRdb copy is limited to in-frame clones, with some not included. The repertoire consists of tens of thousands of clones, with about 91% occurring once and the leading ten covering 1.4% to 1.5%. The sequenced sample consisted of PBMCs. Receptor source: a man in his late teens or twenties in good health and CMV-seronegative.

The chain has TRBV15 and TRBJ1-5; D gene unclear. Germline V gives CDR1 LNHNV, CDR2 YYDKDF (reference sequence). The CDR3 extends over 12 amino acids. The ends were cut back, 2 bases at V and 5 bases at J, with 4 bases in the middle. The CDR3 region is CATSRIDQPQHF. CDR3 nucleotide sequence: TGTGCCACCAGCAGAATAGATCAGCCCCAGCATTTT.

The chain combines TRBV5-4 with TRBJ2-1; a possible D gene is TRBD2 (6 bases). Trimming shortened V by 6 bases and J by 4 bases, and 29 bases separated the two germline ends. CDR3 length: 19 amino acids. CDR1 is SGHNT and CDR2 is YYREEE in the germline V gene (reference sequence). The CDR3 region is CASTRPGRPAGAAYNEQFF. The CDR3 coding sequence is TGTGCCAGCACCCGTCCAGGGAGGCCAGCGGGCGCCGCGTACAATGAGCAGTTCTTC.

This clone was observed a few times. The chain recombines TRBV28 with TRBJ1-5; the D gene is possibly TRBD1 (6 bases). This CDR3 is built from 17 residues. The V gene lost 5 bases and the J gene lost 3 bases, with 20 bases spanning the gap. Per the germline V gene, CDR1 is MDHEN and CDR2 is SYDVKM. CDR3 protein: CASSPLNRVKNNQPQHF. The CDR3 DNA sequence: TGTGCCAGCAGTCCACTCAACAGGGTTAAGAACAATCAGCCCCAGCATTTT.

This clone was counted once. The chain's CDR3 is CASSGLAGTDTQYF. In nucleotides, the CDR3 is TGTGCCAGCAGCGGACTAGCGGGAACAGATACGCAGTATTTT. V usage is TRBV9 and J usage is TRBJ2-3; 11 bases fit TRBD2. J lost 3 bases, V lost 3 bases, and 0 bases had no gene match. The germline V gene has CDR1 SGDLS and CDR2 YYNGEE. This CDR3 is 14 amino acids long.

V and J are TRBV27 and TRBJ1-5; the D gene is possibly TRBD1 (6 bases). This CDR3 is built from 13 residues. Germline-derived CDR1 and CDR2 are MNHEY and SMNVEV (reference sequence). V gave up 8 bases and J gave up 3 bases, with 11 bases separating them. As DNA, the CDR3 is TGTGCCAGCCAGACAGGTCTCAATCAGCCCCAGCATTTT. Translation gives CASQTGLNQPQHF.

The chain uses TRBV28 and TRBJ2-7, with 8 bases aligning to TRBD1. Germline CDR1 and CDR2: MDHEN and SYDVKM. This CDR3 has 17 amino acids. The V segment lost 4 bases and the J segment 0 bases; nucleotides outside the gene matches: 11. The CDR3 protein is CASSSLHTGGSSYEQYF. The DNA of the CDR3 is TGTGCCAGCAGTTCTCTTCACACAGGGGGAAGCTCCTACGAGCAGTACTTC.

The rearrangement links TRBV7-3 to TRBJ2-3, with 7 bases identical to TRBD2. Germline lookup yields CDR1 SGHTA and CDR2 FQGTGA. CDR3 length: 15 residues. V trimming: 4 bases; J trimming: 4 bases; junction bases outside the gene matches: 8. The CDR3 nucleotides read TGTGCCAGCAGCTCTGGCGGGAGCGGGGCAGATACGCAGTATTTT. Protein sequence: CASSSGGSGADTQYF.

The CDR3 DNA is TGCGCCAGCAGTGACCCGGGACAGGACGAAAAACTGTTTTTT. Translating it yields CASSDPGQDEKLFF. V gene TRBV5-1 combines with J gene TRBJ1-4; 8 bases align to TRBD1. Germline lookup yields CDR1 SGHRS and CDR2 YFSETQ. The CDR3 length is 14 residues. The V and J ends lost 5 bases and 8 bases, in that order; junction bases with no gene match: 8.

V gene TRBV27 combines with J gene TRBJ2-3; 10 nucleotides align to TRBD1. V shed 8 bases, J shed 3 bases, and the junction held 2 bases outside the gene matches. CDR1 is MNHEY, CDR2 SMNVEV, per germline (reference sequence). The CDR3 spans 13 residues. The CDR3 loop reads CASRTGGTDTQYF. The CDR3 DNA is TGTGCCAGCCGGACAGGGGGGACAGATACGCAGTATTTT.

This chain's CDR3 is CATSTRDSPSNQPQHF. As DNA, the CDR3 is TGTGCCACCAGCACCCGGGACAGCCCTAGCAATCAGCCCCAGCATTTT. This chain uses TRBV15 with TRBJ1-5, with TRBD1 matching over 7 bases. With 4 bases clipped from V and 0 bases from J, the junction kept 6 bases outside the gene matches. This CDR3 region has 16 residues. Germline assignment: CDR1 LNHNV and CDR2 YYDKDF (reference sequence).

The V call is TRBV5-1, the J call TRBJ2-2; 7 bases fit TRBD2. CDR1 and CDR2 from the germline V gene are SGHRS and YFSETQ. The length of the CDR3 is 15 residues. J gave up 1 base and V 4 bases, and 4 bases lay outside the gene matches. The CDR3 reads CASSKTSLNTGELFF. The CDR3 DNA follows: TGCGCCAGCAGCAAGACTAGCCTGAACACCGGGGAGCTGTTTTTT.

DNA of the CDR3: TGTGCCAGCAGTGACTCGGCTAGCGGATCCACAGATACGCAGTATTTT. Residues: CASSDSASGSTDTQYF. The chain combines TRBV6-4 with TRBJ2-3, with TRBD2 identical over 7 bases. CDR3 length: 16 amino acids. CDR1 is MRHNA, CDR2 SNTAGT, per germline. V was clipped by 0 bases and J by 2 bases; unmatched bases: 5.

V is TRBV9 and J is TRBJ2-3; perhaps TRBD2 as D (5 bases). In germline, CDR1 is SGDLS, CDR2 YYNGEE. Trimming stripped 0 bases from V and 4 bases from J, with 15 bases between. There are 16 residues in the CDR3. The CDR3 protein is CASSVEVGAGADTQYF. CDR3 bases: TGTGCCAGCAGCGTAGAGGTGGGAGCCGGCGCAGATACGCAGTATTTT. The full variable domain, in which reference TRBV9 and TRBJ2-3 provide the parts outside the CDR3, is DSGVTQTPKHLITATGQRVTLRCSPRSGDLSVYWYQQSLDQGLQFLIQYYNGEERAKGNILERFSAQQFPDLHSELNLSSLELGDSALYFCASSVEVGAGADTQYFGPGTRLTVL.

V usage is TRBV28 and J usage is TRBJ2-7; D is possibly TRBD1 (6 bases). Deletions cut 2 bases from V and 3 bases from J, with 11 bases between. CDR3 length: 14 amino acids. Germline V lookup: CDR1 MDHEN, CDR2 SYDVKM. In nucleotides, the CDR3 is TGTGCCAGCAGTTTAAGGACAGAGCTCTACGAGCAGTACTTC. It translates to CASSLRTELYEQYF.

J is TRBJ1-5 and V is TRBV5-5, with 8 bases matching TRBD1. V lost 4 bases and J lost 0; bases outside the gene matches: 3. From germline, CDR1 is SGHKS and CDR2 YYEKEE (reference sequence). The CDR3 totals 15 residues. The CDR3, as DNA: TGTGCCAGCAGCCTCAGGGGGCGTAGCAATCAGCCCCAGCATTTT. It codes for CASSLRGRSNQPQHF.

The V and J genes are TRBV29-1 and TRBJ1-2; possibly TRBD1 for D (5 bases). CDR3 size: 13 residues. The V gene lost 5 bases and the J gene lost 1 base, with 11 bases spanning the gap. CDR1 is SQVTM and CDR2 is ANQGSEA in the germline V gene. This CDR3 reads CSVWTPNNYGYTF. CDR3 coding DNA: TGCAGCGTTTGGACACCGAATAACTATGGCTACACCTTC.

V and J are TRBV29-1 and TRBJ1-3, with a tentative D call TRBD1 (5 bases). Trimming took 7 bases from V and 2 from J, leaving 21 bases between them. The CDR3 is 16 amino acids. Germline CDR1 reads SQVTM; CDR2 reads ANQGSEA. Written as DNA, the CDR3 is TGCAGCGGCGTCGTTCCGGGGGAATGGCCTGGAAACACCATATATTTT. Translating it yields CSGVVPGEWPGNTIYF.

This rearrangement joins TRBV10-2 to TRBJ1-4; D is ambiguous. This CDR3 contains 13 residues. V was pared by 8 bases and J by 5 bases, with 12 bases between. Looked up from germline, CDR1 is WSHSY and CDR2 is SAAADI. Here the CDR3 DNA reads TGCGCCAGCGGATGGGGAGTAAATGAAAAACTGTTTTTT. Translation gives CASGWGVNEKLFF.

V and J are TRBV28 and TRBJ2-3; TRBD2 matches 10 bases. J was trimmed by 0 bases and V by 5 bases; bases with no gene match: 8. The CDR3 runs to 17 residues. CDR1 is MDHEN, CDR2 SYDVKM, per germline. This chain's CDR3 is CASSPRGLATSTDTQYF. The CDR3 DNA sequence: TGTGCCAGCAGTCCTAGGGGACTAGCGACTAGCACAGATACGCAGTATTTT.

The chain recombines TRBV9 with TRBJ2-7, with D tentatively TRBD2 (5 bases). This CDR3 contains 14 residues. Germline V gene data show CDR1 as SGDLS and CDR2 as YYNGEE. V was shortened by 4 bases and J by 5 bases, with 16 bases between the two germline ends. CDR3 sequence (DNA): TGTGCCAGCAGCCCCGCGATGCGGGTCCACGAGCAGTACTTC. Translated, it gives CASSPAMRVHEQYF.

The chain couples TRBV12-5 to TRBJ2-1, with D possibly TRBD2 on 6 matching bases. V lost 0 bases and J lost 10, with 13 bases in between. Germline V gene sequence: CDR1 LGHNT, CDR2 FRNRAP. CDR3 length: 14 residues. CDR3 sequence: CASGLVSAGPEQFF. The CDR3 DNA sequence: TGTGCTAGTGGTTTGGTATCAGCGGGCCCGGAGCAGTTCTTC. Based on the CDR3 plus reference TRBV12-5 and TRBJ2-1, the full variable domain is DARVTQTPRHKVTEMGQEVTMRCQPILGHNTVFWYRQTMMQGLELLAYFRNRAPLDDSGMPKDRFSAEMPDATLATLKIQPSEPRDSAVYFCASGLVSAGPEQFFGPGTRLTVL.

The chain couples TRBV27 to TRBJ2-1; 10 bases line up with TRBD1. The CDR3 runs to 14 residues. V dropped 4 bases and J dropped 6; count of bases not matched to a gene: 3. Germline V CDR1 and CDR2: MNHEY, SMNVEV (reference sequence). As DNA, the CDR3 is TGTGCCAGCAGTTCCGGACAGGGGGGCAATGAGCAGTTCTTC. Its protein product is CASSSGQGGNEQFF.

The chain recombines TRBV28 with TRBJ1-2; 8 positions match TRBD1. J was trimmed by 4 bases and V by 8 bases; bases with no gene match: 3. There are 12 residues in the CDR3. Germline lookup yields CDR1 MDHEN and CDR2 SYDVKM. CDR3 coding DNA: TGTGCCAGCGCGGACAGGGTCTATGGCTACACCTTC. Translating gives CASADRVYGYTF.

The J gene is TRBJ2-7, the V gene TRBV19, with D possibly matching TRBD1 (6 bases). CDR3 size: 16 residues. Trimming shortened V by 5 bases and J by 2 bases, and 19 bases separated the two germline ends. The V gene's germline CDR1 is LNHDA and CDR2 SQIVND (reference sequence). CDR3 nucleotide sequence: TGTGCCAGTAGTCGAGAGGGCACAGGGTCAACCTACGAGCAGTACTTC. It encodes CASSREGTGSTYEQYF.